A single sample gave rise to the 28 T cell receptor beta chains below, sequenced in a study of cytomegalovirus exposure and HLA in healthy donors. The PCR had 60 Vbeta and 13 Jbeta primers. Sequencing used immunoSEQ multiplex PCR; TCRdb keeps in-frame clones, though not all of them. The sample lists under 140,000 clones; more than 60% were seen once. Sequenced material: PBMCs. All receptors come from a man under 40 in good health and CMV-seropositive.

This clone was observed a single time. The rearrangement joins TRBV7-2 to TRBJ1-1; D unclear. The germline V gene encodes CDR1 SGHTA and CDR2 FQGNSA. The CDR3 extends over 15 amino acids. Trimming shortened V by 9 bases and J by 5 bases, and 22 bases separated the two germline ends. DNA for the CDR3: TGTGCCAGTACGAACAGCGAGGGCTTGGGGACTGAAGCTTTCTTT. Amino acids: CASTNSEGLGTEAFF. The variable domain in full, completed from reference TRBV7-2 and TRBJ1-1, reads GAGVSQSPSNKVTEKGKDVELRCDPISGHTALYWYRQSLGQGLEFLIYFQGNSAPDKSGLPSDRFSAERTGGSVSTLTIQRTQQEDSAVYLCASTNSEGLGTEAFFGQGTRLTVV.

CDR3: CASSLGDRGQETQYF. The DNA for the CDR3 is TGTGCCAGCAGCTTAGGGGACAGGGGCCAAGAGACCCAGTACTTC. The J gene is TRBJ2-5, the V gene TRBV13, with 9 bases matching TRBD1. This CDR3 region has 15 residues. With V trimmed by 0 bases and J by 1 base, 0 bases remained unmatched. Germline V gene lookup returns CDR1 PRHDT and CDR2 FYEKMQ (reference sequence).

V and J are TRBV9 and TRBJ2-3; 7 bases agree with TRBD1. The ends lost 7 bases at V and 2 bases at J; junction bases unmatched: 7. The length of the CDR3 is 14 residues. Germline V gives CDR1 SGDLS, CDR2 YYNGEE. The chain's CDR3 is CASAERGHTDTQYF. The CDR3 nucleotides are TGTGCCAGCGCTGAAAGGGGGCACACAGATACGCAGTATTTT. The full variable domain, its missing parts supplied by reference TRBV9 and TRBJ2-3, is DSGVTQTPKHLITATGQRVTLRCSPRSGDLSVYWYQQSLDQGLQFLIQYYNGEERAKGNILERFSAQQFPDLHSELNLSSLELGDSALYFCASAERGHTDTQYFGPGTRLTVL.

The rearrangement joins TRBV9 to TRBJ2-1, with 9 bases fitting TRBD2. Germline V gene lookup returns CDR1 SGDLS and CDR2 YYNGEE. The CDR3 has 16 residues. Trimming took 3 bases from V and 9 from J; bases not matched to a gene: 13. The CDR3 sequence: CASSAVPGTSIGEQFF. CDR3 nucleotide sequence: TGTGCCAGCAGCGCCGTCCCCGGGACTAGCATCGGTGAGCAGTTCTTC.

This clone appeared a few times. The V call is TRBV4-2, the J call TRBJ1-1; 9 positions match TRBD1. CDR3 size: 16 residues. Looked up from germline, CDR1 is LGHNA and CDR2 is YNFKEQ. Trimming at V came to 3 bases and at J to 4 bases, leaving 9 bases not matched to a gene. CDR3 sequence reads: CASSQEQGAGGTEAFF. DNA of the CDR3: TGTGCCAGCAGCCAGGAACAGGGGGCGGGGGGCACTGAAGCTTTCTTT.

The genes are TRBV5-1 and TRBJ1-3, with D tentatively TRBD1 (5 bases). The V and J ends lost 6 bases and 0 bases respectively, with 10 bases between them. The CDR3 has 14 amino acids. Germline-derived CDR1 and CDR2 are SGHRS and YFSETQ. DNA of the CDR3: TGCGCCAGCATGCGGGGGGACTCTGGAAACACCATATATTTT. It codes for CASMRGDSGNTIYF.

This clone was recorded once. J is TRBJ2-1 and V is TRBV4-1, with 9 bases fitting TRBD2. CDR1 MGHRA and CDR2 YSYEKL come from the germline V gene. This CDR3 region has 16 residues. V shed 3 bases, J shed 8 bases, and the junction held 11 bases outside the gene matches. The CDR3 region has the DNA TGCGCCAGCAGCCAGATCCAGCGGGGGGCCTTCCATGAGCAGTTCTTC. This encodes CASSQIQRGAFHEQFF.

This clone was detected once. The CDR3 sequence is CASSIDSSGNTIYF. CDR3 DNA: TGTGCCAGCAGCATAGACAGCTCTGGAAACACCATATATTTT. The V call is TRBV7-9, the J call TRBJ1-3, with D possibly TRBD1 on 5 matching bases. Germline-derived CDR1 and CDR2 are SEHNR and FQNEAQ (reference sequence). The CDR3 spans 14 residues. The germline V and J ends were trimmed by 5 bases and 0 bases, with 8 bases remaining between them.

The V gene is TRBV4-1, the J gene TRBJ2-5, with a tentative D call TRBD2 (5 bases). CDR3 size: 17 residues. Germline-derived CDR1 and CDR2 are MGHRA and YSYEKL. The V end lost 4 bases, the J end lost 4 bases, and 22 bases lay between the germline ends. CDR3 sequence: CASSPRAAATVIETQYF. The DNA of the CDR3 is TGCGCCAGCAGCCCCCGGGCAGCGGCAACAGTAATAGAGACCCAGTACTTC.

This clone has a single count. The chain links TRBV2 to TRBJ2-5; perhaps TRBD2 as D (7 bases). The germline V and J ends were trimmed by 8 bases and 11 bases, with 24 bases remaining between them. Germline V gives CDR1 SNHLY, CDR2 FYNNEI. The CDR3 runs to 14 residues. The CDR3 nucleotides are TGTGCCAGCTTGGGGGGGGCCCTAGTACGGGAGCAGTACTTC. Translating it yields CASLGGALVREQYF.

V and J are TRBV2 and TRBJ1-2; D ambiguous. V shed 8 bases and J shed 8 bases, with 12 bases lying between them. From germline, CDR1 is SNHLY and CDR2 FYNNEI. The CDR3 has 11 residues. For the CDR3, the DNA is TGTGCCAGCTATGCGTCCCCGGGCTACACCTTC. Its protein product is CASYASPGYTF.

This rearrangement joins TRBV9 to TRBJ2-5; 10 bases match TRBD2. The CDR3 contains 15 residues. V was pared by 3 bases and J by 2 bases, with 4 bases of the junction left unmatched. CDR1 and CDR2 from the germline V gene are SGDLS and YYNGEE. CDR3 protein: CASSAIAGGQETQYF. CDR3 bases: TGTGCCAGCAGCGCCATAGCGGGGGGACAAGAGACCCAGTACTTC.

The V gene is TRBV18, the J gene TRBJ1-2, with 8 nucleotides matching TRBD1. CDR1 is KGHSH, CDR2 LQKENI, per germline. The CDR3 contains 16 residues. V was pared by 1 base and J by 2 bases, with 6 bases of the junction left unmatched. CDR3 sequence (DNA): TGTGCCAGCTCACCACGAGCCCAGGGGGCCAACTATGGCTACACCTTC. Its translation is CASSPRAQGANYGYTF.

This clone was detected once. The rearrangement uses TRBV13 and TRBJ2-3; 15 bases line up with TRBD2. This CDR3 region has 20 residues. The V gene end was trimmed by 5 bases and the J gene end by 0 bases; junction bases not matched to a gene: 12. Germline loops: CDR1 PRHDT, CDR2 FYEKMQ (reference sequence). CDR3 loop: CASSPSWTSGGALSTDTQYF. CDR3 coding DNA: TGTGCCAGCAGCCCCTCCTGGACTAGCGGGGGGGCCTTGAGCACAGATACGCAGTATTTT. The full variable domain, its missing parts supplied by reference TRBV13 and TRBJ2-3, is AAGVIQSPRHLIKEKRETATLKCYPIPRHDTVYWYQQGPGQDPQFLISFYEKMQSDKGSIPDRFSAQQFSDYHSELNMSSLELGDSALYFCASSPSWTSGGALSTDTQYFGPGTRLTVL.

J is TRBJ2-6 and V is TRBV18; the D gene is possibly TRBD1 (5 bases). Trimming took 3 bases from V and 0 from J, leaving 15 bases between them. Germline-derived CDR1 and CDR2 are KGHSH and LQKENI. The CDR3 totals 18 residues. The CDR3 bases are TGTGCCAGCTCACCTAACAGGCATCCTTACTCTGGGGCCAACGTCCTGACTTTC. Protein sequence: CASSPNRHPYSGANVLTF. Based on the CDR3 plus reference TRBV18 and TRBJ2-6, the full variable domain is NAGVMQNPRHLVRRRGQEARLRCSPMKGHSHVYWYRQLPEEGLKFMVYLQKENIIDESGMPKERFSAEFPKEGPSILRIQQVVRGDSAAYFCASSPNRHPYSGANVLTFGAGSRLTVL.

The J gene is TRBJ2-3, the V gene TRBV7-3, with D unclear. The V gene lost 5 bases and the J gene lost 3 bases, with 18 bases spanning the gap. Germline lookup yields CDR1 SGHTA and CDR2 FQGTGA. The CDR3 contains 16 residues. DNA for the CDR3: TGTGCCAGCAGCCAACTCTCGCAGGCGATAACAGATACGCAGTATTTT. Translated: CASSQLSQAITDTQYF.

There are a few counts of this clone. V is TRBV7-3 and J is TRBJ1-1, with D possibly matching TRBD1 (6 bases). Per the germline V gene, CDR1 is SGHTA and CDR2 is FQGTGA. The CDR3 is 14 residues long. V dropped 3 bases and J dropped 0 bases, with 8 bases sitting between them. The CDR3: CASSLDSMNTEAFF. CDR3 DNA sequence: TGTGCCAGCAGCTTGGACAGTATGAACACTGAAGCTTTCTTT.

Details on this clone: A read error may account for a junction end that differs from germline. This chain uses TRBV27 with TRBJ1-2; D possibly corresponds to TRBD1 (5 bases). Germline V lookup: CDR1 MNHEY, CDR2 SMNVEV (reference sequence). The CDR3 runs to 15 residues. For the CDR3, the DNA is TGTGCCAGCAGTTTCGGGCAGGGTGGAACCTATGGCTACCCCTTC. As protein: CASSFGQGGTYGYPF.

The CDR3 here is CASSLQGSPYEQYF. CDR3 in DNA: TGTGCCAGCAGTCTACAGGGATCTCCCTACGAGCAGTACTTC. This chain uses TRBV2 with TRBJ2-5; possibly TRBD1 for D (6 bases). The end of the DNA fits TRBJ2-7 better, so the J call may be wrong. The CDR3 consists of 14 residues. Germline values: CDR1 SNHLY, CDR2 FYNNEI.

The chain has TRBV2 and TRBJ2-7, with TRBD1 identical over 9 bases. CDR3 length: 15 residues. Germline lookup yields CDR1 SNHLY and CDR2 FYNNEI. V was clipped by 6 bases and J by 0 bases; unmatched bases: 6. The CDR3 sequence: CASSPGTGFSYEQYF. CDR3 bases: TGTGCCAGCAGCCCCGGGACAGGGTTCTCCTACGAGCAGTACTTC.

This clone was found once. The chain uses TRBV29-1 and TRBJ1-2; D gene unclear. The germline CDR1 and CDR2 sequences are SQVTM and ANQGSEA. Trimming took 6 bases from V and 4 from J, leaving 9 bases between them. The CDR3 length is 11 residues. CDR3 nucleotide sequence: TGCAGCGTCTGGTCTACCTATGGCTACACCTTC. It yields the protein CSVWSTYGYTF.

This clone was counted between two and nine times. The chain carries TRBV5-4 and TRBJ2-3; 9 nucleotides line up with TRBD1. V shed 4 bases, J shed 5 bases, and the junction held 5 bases outside the gene matches. This CDR3 region has 14 residues. CDR1 SGHNT and CDR2 YYREEE come from the germline V gene (reference sequence). The CDR3 coding sequence is TGTGCCAGCAGCCTGGACAGGGGCAGAGATACGCAGTATTTT. Encoded protein: CASSLDRGRDTQYF.

The V call is TRBV15, the J call TRBJ2-5, with 10 bases aligning to TRBD2. TRBJ2-7 explains the end of the DNA better; the J call may be wrong. Germline-derived CDR1 and CDR2 are LNHNV and YYDKDF (reference sequence). The CDR3 runs to 17 residues. The DNA of the CDR3 is TGTGCCACCAGCAGAGCCATGGTAGCGGGGGGCCCCTCCGAGCAGTACTTC. This encodes CATSRAMVAGGPSEQYF.

The J gene is TRBJ2-3, the V gene TRBV6-1, with 12 positions matching TRBD2. Germline CDR1 MNHNS, CDR2 SASEGT. CDR3 length equals 15 residues. With V trimmed by 9 bases and J by 6 bases, 10 bases remained unmatched. CDR3 coding DNA: TGTGCCAGTGGGGCACTAGCGGGGGGTGTGGATACGCAGTATTTT. Protein: CASGALAGGVDTQYF.

This chain uses TRBV7-9 with TRBJ2-7; D is ambiguous. This CDR3 contains 12 residues. CDR1 is SEHNR, CDR2 FQNEAQ, per germline (reference sequence). Trimming left V 5 bases short and J 5 bases short, with 10 bases between. The CDR3: CASSISVDEQYF. The CDR3 nucleotides are TGTGCCAGCAGCATTTCCGTTGACGAGCAGTACTTC.

This chain links TRBV29-1 with TRBJ2-5; tentatively, D is TRBD1 (5 bases). Trimming stripped 5 bases from V and 3 bases from J, with 10 bases between. Germline CDR1 reads SQVTM; CDR2 reads ANQGSEA. The CDR3 is made up of 12 amino acids. For the CDR3, the DNA is TGCAGCGTTTCCTCAGGGAAAGAGACCCAGTACTTC. Its protein product is CSVSSGKETQYF.

The sample holds a few counts of this clone. The chain has TRBV7-9 and TRBJ2-2; D is ambiguous. The V gene's germline CDR1 is SEHNR and CDR2 FQNEAQ (reference sequence). The CDR3 is 14 amino acids. Trimming took 6 bases from V and 2 from J, leaving 10 bases between them. CDR3 DNA: TGTGCCAGCAGACCTACAGTAAACACCGGGGAGCTGTTTTTT. Residues: CASRPTVNTGELFF.

This chain joins TRBV7-8 and TRBJ2-2, with D perhaps matching TRBD1 (5 bases). The CDR3 contains 15 residues. Germline CDR1 and CDR2: SGHVS and FQNEAQ. Trimming removed 1 base at V and 2 bases at J, with 8 bases between. The CDR3 bases are TGTGCCAGCAGCTTAGAGGGGCCCAACACCGGGGAGCTGTTTTTT. Its protein is CASSLEGPNTGELFF.